A single sample gave rise to the 24 T cell receptor beta chains below, sequenced in a study of blood T cell repertoires in COVID-19 (dated by TCRdb to between 2020 and 2021). Library prep was done by the immunoSEQ multiplex PCR assay. TCRdb limited this immuneACCESS table to in-frame rearrangements with V and J called. A share of clones is missing; checked studies link under half to unresolved V genes, and the rest is unexplained. The sample table shows about 170,000 clones, and around 80% are seen once. Under 20% of the sample is in the top ten clones. The specimen was PBMCs or T cells enriched from blood (not recorded which). The receptors were sampled from a woman between 65 and 79 years old in a cohort exposed to, infected with or recovered from COVID-19 (not recorded which).

The rearrangement joins TRBV28 to TRBJ1-2; maybe TRBD1 (6 bases). Germline V lookup: CDR1 MDHEN, CDR2 SYDVKM. This CDR3 region has 12 residues. V shed 5 bases and J shed 6 bases, with 10 bases lying between them. CDR3 amino acids: CASSIQGDGYTF. The CDR3 DNA reads as TGTGCCAGCAGTATACAGGGTGATGGCTACACCTTC.

V gene TRBV12-3 or TRBV12-4 combines with J gene TRBJ2-1; D perhaps matches TRBD1 (5 bases). The CDR3 loop spans 13 amino acids. V lost 3 bases and J 4 bases, leaving 7 bases between the germline ends. CDR3 coding DNA: TGTGCCAGCAGTTTGACAGTTTACAATGAGCAGTTCTTC. Translation: CASSLTVYNEQFF.

The chain joins TRBV11-1 to TRBJ2-3, with D possibly TRBD2 on 6 matching bases. Per the germline V gene, CDR1 is SGHAT and CDR2 is FQDESV (reference sequence). The germline V and J ends were trimmed by 5 bases and 0 bases, with 6 bases remaining between them. The CDR3 is 13 residues long. The CDR3 DNA follows: TGTGCCAGCAGCGGGACTAGCACAGATACGCAGTATTTT. Its protein is CASSGTSTDTQYF.

This rearrangement joins TRBV7-8 to TRBJ2-3; 7 nucleotides match TRBD1. The V gene end was trimmed by 5 bases and the J gene end by 4 bases; junction bases not matched to a gene: 6. There are 14 residues in the CDR3. CDR1 is SGHVS, CDR2 FQNEAQ, per germline. The CDR3 spells CASSPQGVADTQYF. In nucleotides, the CDR3 is TGTGCCAGCAGCCCTCAGGGGGTGGCAGATACGCAGTATTTT.

This chain links TRBV7-9 with TRBJ1-2; unclear D gene. This CDR3 is built from 16 residues. Per germline, CDR1 SEHNR and CDR2 FQNEAQ (reference sequence). Trimming shortened V by 1 base and J by 3 bases, and 15 bases separated the two germline ends. CDR3 DNA: TGTGCCAGCAGCTTAGGTTTCTTGGAGGTGGACTATGGCTACACCTTC. Residues: CASSLGFLEVDYGYTF. Filled out from reference TRBV7-9 and TRBJ1-2, the complete variable domain reads DTGVSQNPRHKITKRGQNVTFRCDPISEHNRLYWYRQTLGQGPEFLTYFQNEAQLEKSRLLSDRFSAERPKGSFSTLEIQRTEQGDSAMYLCASSLGFLEVDYGYTFGSGTRLTVV.

The table lists this clone with a count of one. V gene TRBV28 combines with J gene TRBJ1-5; possibly TRBD1 for D (6 bases). The CDR3 runs to 12 residues. Germline values: CDR1 MDHEN, CDR2 SYDVKM. V was cut by 10 bases and J by 4 bases, with 11 bases left in between. The CDR3 DNA sequence: TGTGCCACCTTAACAGGGAATCAGCCCCAGCATTTT. Protein: CATLTGNQPQHF.

The rearrangement uses TRBV18 and TRBJ1-6, with TRBD1 matching over 7 bases. J gave up 9 bases and V 2 bases, and 7 bases lay outside the gene matches. The CDR3 has 15 amino acids. Per the germline V gene, CDR1 is KGHSH and CDR2 is LQKENI. CDR3 in amino acids: CASSPETGIVSPLHF. The CDR3 DNA reads as TGTGCCAGCTCACCAGAGACAGGGATTGTTTCACCCCTCCACTTT.

This chain connects TRBV18 to TRBJ2-5, with 7 bases that match TRBD2. With V trimmed by 4 bases and J by 0 bases, 2 bases remained unmatched. CDR3 length equals 14 residues. Germline CDR1 and CDR2: KGHSH and LQKENI. CDR3 nucleotide sequence: TGTGCCAGCTCACAAACTAGCGACCAAGAGACCCAGTACTTC. Its protein product is CASSQTSDQETQYF.

This clone was seen only a few times. V is TRBV2 and J is TRBJ2-3; D might be TRBD2 (5 bases). CDR1 and CDR2 from the germline V gene are SNHLY and FYNNEI. The V end lost 3 bases, the J end lost 5 bases, and 6 bases lay between the germline ends. The CDR3 has 12 residues. DNA of the CDR3: TGTGCCAGCAGTGATCGGGGAGATACGCAGTATTTT. It yields the protein CASSDRGDTQYF.

This clone was recorded a few times. The chain links TRBV6-1 to TRBJ2-1; 8 positions agree with TRBD2. From germline, CDR1 is MNHNS and CDR2 SASEGT. This CDR3 spans 17 amino acids. V was clipped by 1 base and J by 8 bases; unmatched bases: 13. CDR3 loop: CASSEGVAGGPGYEQFF. The CDR3 region has the DNA TGTGCCAGCAGTGAAGGCGTCGCGGGAGGCCCAGGGTATGAGCAGTTCTTC.

The V and J genes are TRBV18 and TRBJ2-7, with unresolved D. Germline V gene lookup returns CDR1 KGHSH and CDR2 LQKENI. CDR3 length equals 13 residues. Trimming left V 0 bases short and J 2 bases short, with 5 bases between. CDR3 protein: CASSPPGAYEQYF. As DNA, the CDR3 is TGTGCCAGCTCACCACCCGGAGCCTACGAGCAGTACTTC.

J is TRBJ2-4 and V is TRBV11-1; D gene ambiguous. Germline values: CDR1 SGHAT, CDR2 FQDESV (reference sequence). V shed 8 bases and J shed 10 bases, with 18 bases lying between them. The CDR3 loop spans 13 amino acids. CDR3 residues: CASSPGSAGIQYF. The CDR3 region has the DNA TGTGCCAGCTCCCCCGGGTCGGCCGGGATTCAGTACTTC.

The rearrangement joins TRBV19 to TRBJ1-4; 7 bases line up with TRBD1. This CDR3 contains 17 residues. Germline V gives CDR1 LNHDA, CDR2 SQIVND (reference sequence). Trimming cost V 7 bases and J 0 bases; bases outside gene matches: 11. The CDR3 DNA reads as TGTGCCAGTAAAATGGGGACAGAAGATACAACTAATGAAAAACTGTTTTTT. This gives the protein CASKMGTEDTTNEKLFF.

The chain combines TRBV29-1 with TRBJ2-7, with a weak D call TRBD1 (5 bases). The length of the CDR3 is 12 residues. CDR1 and CDR2 (germline): SQVTM, ANQGSEA. V lost 1 base and J 1 base, leaving 5 bases between the germline ends. The CDR3 region is CSVEGQSYEQYF. In nucleotides, the CDR3 is TGCAGCGTTGAAGGACAGTCCTACGAGCAGTACTTC.

The rearrangement uses TRBV5-4 and TRBJ1-2, with 9 bases identical to TRBD1. Germline CDR1 reads SGHNT; CDR2 reads YYREEE (reference sequence). V was clipped by 4 bases and J by 4 bases; unmatched bases: 2. The CDR3 sequence is 13 residues long. The CDR3 DNA is TGTGCCAGCAGCGGGGGACAGGGCTATGGCTACACCTTC. Translation gives CASSGGQGYGYTF.

The V call is TRBV5-4, the J call TRBJ1-1; no clear D. The germline V gene has CDR1 SGHNT and CDR2 YYREEE (reference sequence). The CDR3 extends over 15 amino acids. The V gene lost 0 bases and the J gene lost 0 bases, with 9 bases spanning the gap. CDR3 in amino acids: CASSLGGSMNTEAFF. The CDR3, as DNA: TGTGCCAGCAGCTTGGGTGGGAGCATGAACACTGAAGCTTTCTTT. Variable domain in full (rest from reference TRBV5-4 and TRBJ1-1): ETGVTQSPTHLIKTRGQQVTLRCSSQSGHNTVSWYQQALGQGPQFIFQYYREEENGRGNFPPRFSGLQFPNYSSELNVNALELDDSALYLCASSLGGSMNTEAFFGQGTRLTVV.

This clone came up once. The chain recombines TRBV24-1 with TRBJ2-1; tentatively, D is TRBD2 (5 bases). Trimming took off 3 bases at V and 8 bases at J, with 16 bases between the two ends. The CDR3 length is 15 residues. Germline values: CDR1 KGHDR, CDR2 SFDVKD. The DNA for the CDR3 is TGTGCCACCAGTGATCCAGGAGGAGTCGTCGATGAGCAGTTCTTC. It specifies CATSDPGGVVDEQFF.

V is TRBV15 and J is TRBJ2-1; 9 bases match TRBD2. CDR1 is LNHNV, CDR2 YYDKDF, per germline (reference sequence). The CDR3 is 16 amino acids. With 5 bases clipped from V and 7 bases from J, the junction kept 12 bases outside the gene matches. As DNA, the CDR3 is TGTGCCACCAGCCCCGGGCGGGGACTAGCTCGAAATGAGCAGTTCTTC. Protein sequence: CATSPGRGLARNEQFF. The full variable domain, rest sourced from reference TRBV15 and TRBJ2-1, is DAMVIQNPRYQVTQFGKPVTLSCSQTLNHNVMYWYQQKSSQAPKLLFHYYDKDFNNEADTPDNFQSRRPNTSFCFLDIRSPGLGDTAMYLCATSPGRGLARNEQFFGPGTRLTVL.

The chain recombines TRBV18 with TRBJ1-2; tentatively, D is TRBD1 (5 bases). Trimming stripped 3 bases from V and 2 bases from J, with 13 bases between. The CDR3 spans 15 residues. Looked up from germline, CDR1 is KGHSH and CDR2 is LQKENI. For the CDR3, the DNA is TGTGCCAGCTCACCCCGGGGGGAGGCCAACTATGGCTACACCTTC. Its protein is CASSPRGEANYGYTF.

This rearrangement joins TRBV4-1 to TRBJ2-1; possible D gene TRBD2, 6 bases. Germline-derived CDR1 and CDR2 are MGHRA and YSYEKL. V shed 0 bases and J shed 7 bases, with 16 bases lying between them. This CDR3 is built from 16 residues. CDR3 in DNA: TGCGCCAGCAGCCAAGAGCCTTACTTAAGCGGGAATGAGCAGTTCTTC. Residues: CASSQEPYLSGNEQFF.

The rearrangement joins TRBV18 to TRBJ1-2, with a possible D match to TRBD1 (6 bases). Trimming stripped 6 bases from V and 6 bases from J, with 11 bases between. Germline CDR1 is KGHSH and CDR2 is LQKENI. The CDR3 spans 12 residues. The CDR3 region has the DNA TGTGCCAGCTCTAGGACAGCCAATGGCTACACCTTC. The encoded protein is CASSRTANGYTF.

The rearrangement joins TRBV28 to TRBJ1-3; TRBD1 agrees at 8 bases. The trim removed 4 bases at V and 0 bases at J, leaving 5 bases unmatched. Germline lookup yields CDR1 MDHEN and CDR2 SYDVKM. CDR3 length: 16 amino acids. The CDR3 DNA sequence: TGTGCCAGCAGTTGGGACAGGACCGCCTCTGGAAACACCATATATTTT. This gives the protein CASSWDRTASGNTIYF. The full variable domain, with the rest looked up from reference TRBV28 and TRBJ1-3, is DVKVTQSSRYLVKRTGEKVFLECVQDMDHENMFWYRQDPGLGLRLIYFSYDVKMKEKGDIPEGYSVSREKKERFSLILESASTNQTSMYLCASSWDRTASGNTIYFGEGSWLTVV.

This sequence joins TRBV6-6 and TRBJ2-7; unclear D gene. The CDR3 covers 12 residues. V dropped 5 bases and J dropped 3 bases, with 8 bases sitting between them. CDR1 MNHNY and CDR2 SVGAGI come from the germline V gene (reference sequence). CDR3 protein: CASSPAGYEQYF. The CDR3 DNA reads TGTGCCAGCAGTCCCGCCGGCTACGAGCAGTACTTC.

The chain links TRBV28 to TRBJ1-2; no clear D. Germline CDR1 MDHEN, CDR2 SYDVKM. The CDR3 is 13 amino acids. Trimming shortened V by 4 bases and J by 4 bases, and 10 bases separated the two germline ends. The CDR3 DNA reads TGTGCCAGCAGTTCGAGGCGTAGCTATGGCTACACCTTC. The encoded protein is CASSSRRSYGYTF.